This is a list of T cell receptor beta chains from one sample in a study of glioma-infiltrating T cells. TCRdb recomputed calls from the multiplex PCR reads with MiXCR, one row per CDR3 protein. The table shows around 350,000 distinct CDR3 sequences, with roughly two fifths occurring only once. The specimen sequenced was glioma tissue, nonneoplastic brain tissue, or PBMCs (not recorded which). The receptors derive from a human donor with low-grade glioma or glioblastoma, undergoing nonglioma brain surgery, or in good health (not recorded which). The CDR3 runs from the conserved cysteine through the conserved F or W. A D gene is named only where the DNA matches it firmly. Rows may omit the clone size; those that give it use once, few, many or a size class.

>TRBJ2-3|few|.|TRBV24-1
CATSDVDTQYF
TGTGCCACCAGTGATGTCGATACGCAGTATTTT
>TRBJ2-3|.|TRBD2|TRBV7-9
CASISLSGRTDTQYF
TGTGCCAGCATCTCTCTGAGCGGGAGGACAGATACGCAGTATTTT
>TRBJ2-7|many|.|TRBV28
CASSSPLTAYYEQYF
TGTGCCAGCAGTTCCCCCCTGACAGCTTACTACGAGCAGTACTTC
>TRBJ1-5|many|.|TRBV28
CASSSPGAIHQPQHF
TGTGCCAGCAGTTCCCCGGGGGCTATCCATCAGCCCCAGCATTTT
>TRBJ2-1|.|TRBD1|TRBV14
CASSQVQGARGNEQFF
TGTGCCAGCAGCCAAGTTCAGGGGGCGCGTGGCAATGAGCAGTTCTTC
>TRBJ1-1|.|TRBD1|TRBV5-1
CASSSRTGQNTEAFF
TGCGCCAGCAGCTCACGGACAGGGCAGAACACTGAAGCTTTCTTT
>TRBJ2-3|many|.|TRBV7-2
CASSLAWTDTQYF
TGTGCCAGCAGCTTGGCCTGGACAGATACGCAGTATTTT
>TRBJ2-7|.|TRBD1|TRBV7-9
CASSPGQGRNYEQYF
TGTGCCAGCAGCCCGGGACAGGGCAGGAACTACGAGCAGTACTTC
>TRBJ1-5|few|.|TRBV27
CASSLKALDIWVNQPQHF
TGTGCCAGCAGTTTAAAGGCCCTCGATATTTGGGTCAATCAGCCCCAGCATTTT
>TRBJ1-5|once|.|TRBV4-1
CASSPTGAGVNQPQHF
TGCGCCAGCAGCCCGACTGGGGCAGGGGTTAATCAGCCCCAGCATTTT
>TRBJ2-7|.|TRBD2|TRBV20-1
CSARDLAGLGEQYF
TGCAGTGCTAGAGATCTAGCGGGGCTTGGGGAGCAGTACTTC
>TRBJ2-3|many|.|TRBV27
CASSLFGGSTDTQYF
TGTGCCAGCAGTTTATTTGGGGGCAGCACAGATACGCAGTATTTT
>TRBJ1-1|many|.|TRBV6-1
CASSFSLRREAFF
TGTGCCAGCAGTTTCAGTCTTCGTAGGGAAGCTTTCTTT
>TRBJ2-5|.|TRBD2|TRBV4-2
CASSQEKAGGRGETQHF
TGTGCCAGCAGCCAAGAGAAAGCGGGAGGGCGGGGAGAGACCCAGCACTTC
>TRBJ2-7|few|.|TRBV6-2/TRBV6-3
CASSYGLNYEQYF
TGTGCCAGCAGTTACGGGCTGAACTACGAGCAGTACTTC
>TRBJ2-7|.|.|TRBV4-2
CASSPQGLLYEQYF
TGTGCCAGCAGCCCCCAGGGACTTCTCTACGAGCAGTACTTC
>TRBJ2-6|few|.|TRBV4-3
CASSQDEGPVSGANVLTF
TGCGCCAGCAGCCAAGATGAAGGGCCAGTATCTGGGGCCAACGTCCTGACTTTC
>TRBJ2-7|.|TRBD1|TRBV7-8
CASSFRPGQRTEQYF
TGTGCCAGCAGCTTCAGGCCGGGACAGAGAACCGAGCAGTACTTC
>TRBJ2-1|.|TRBD2|TRBV10-1
CASSSTSGRVLSYNEQFF
TGCGCCAGCAGTTCGACTAGCGGGAGGGTTCTCTCCTACAATGAGCAGTTCTTC
>TRBJ1-1|.|.|TRBV19
CASSPRQFTEAFF
TGTGCCAGTAGTCCCCGACAGTTCACTGAAGCTTTCTTT
>TRBJ2-2|.|TRBD1|TRBV24-1
CATNGQGTGELFF
TGTGCCACCAATGGACAGGGCACCGGGGAGCTGTTTTTT
>TRBJ2-1|many|TRBD2|TRBV2
CASSNSGRSDEQFF
TGTGCCAGCAGTAATAGCGGGAGGAGTGATGAGCAGTTCTTC
>TRBJ2-7|many|TRBD1|TRBV6-1
CASSRGQGIEQYF
TGTGCCAGCAGTCGGGGACAGGGGATCGAGCAGTACTTC
>TRBJ1-1|many|.|TRBV28
CASSRQLNTEAFF
TGTGCCAGCAGTAGACAGTTGAACACTGAAGCTTTCTTT
>TRBJ1-2|few|TRBD1|TRBV7-9
CASSLGTGRWGYTF
TGTGCCAGCAGCTTAGGGACAGGCCGATGGGGCTACACCTTC
>TRBJ2-1|.|.|TRBV3-1
CASSFQGFGGEQFF
TGTGCCAGCAGCTTTCAGGGTTTTGGGGGTGAGCAGTTCTTC
>TRBJ1-2|.|.|TRBV12-3/TRBV12-4
CASSLTPPYGYTF
TGTGCCAGCAGTTTGACACCCCCCTATGGCTACACCTTC